Below, 7 T cell receptor beta chains from the same sample are listed, as sequenced in a study of T cell repertoires in cytomegalovirus infection. MiXCR, applied by TCRdb to the reads, yields one record per CDR3 protein. The sample has approximately 1,000,000 distinct CDR3 sequences, roughly 30% seen once. Their specific antigens are unknown. The sequencing used cultured CD8+ T cells from PBMCs, collected from culture after CMV antigen stimulation. The receptor set was obtained from a human donor in good health (CMV status not recorded). Some clones in this sample may be carry-over from other donors' samples.

The J gene is TRBJ1-5, the V gene TRBV28, with 8 bases aligning to TRBD1. V was clipped by 3 bases and J by 3 bases; unmatched bases: 10. Germline V gene sequence: CDR1 MDHEN, CDR2 SYDVKM. The CDR3 length is 17 residues. The CDR3, as DNA: TGTGCCAGCAGTTTCCCCCCGACAGGGGAGGTCAATCAGCCCCAGCATTTT. Protein product: CASSFPPTGEVNQPQHF.

The chain has TRBV6-6 and TRBJ2-7; maybe TRBD1 (5 bases). There are 14 residues in the CDR3. Trimming stripped 5 bases from V and 3 bases from J, with 14 bases between. CDR1 is MNHNY and CDR2 is SVGAGI in the germline V gene (reference sequence). CDR3 nucleotides: TGTGCCAGCAGTGATTGGCAGGGTATCTACGAGCAGTACTTC. This sequence encodes CASSDWQGIYEQYF.

The chain is built from TRBV2 and TRBJ2-6, with unresolved D. Germline-derived CDR1 and CDR2 are SNHLY and FYNNEI. The CDR3 has 16 residues. V dropped 8 bases and J dropped 0 bases, with 14 bases sitting between them. The CDR3 loop is CASVPQTGSGANVLTF. CDR3 bases: TGTGCCAGCGTTCCACAAACGGGCTCTGGGGCCAACGTCCTGACTTTC. Full variable domain (outside the CDR3, taken from reference TRBV2 and TRBJ2-6): EPEVTQTPSHQVTQMGQEVILRCVPISNHLYFYWYRQILGQKVEFLVSFYNNEISEKSEIFDDQFSVERPDGSNFTLKIRSTKLEDSAMYFCASVPQTGSGANVLTFGAGSRLTVL.

The chain uses TRBV4-3 and TRBJ1-6; D is ambiguous. Between the trimmed V and J ends, which lost 1 base and 9 bases, there was a span of 10 bases. The germline V gene has CDR1 LGHNA and CDR2 YSLEER. There are 14 residues in the CDR3. CDR3 sequence: CASSQVPAASPLHF. In DNA form, the CDR3 reads TGCGCCAGCAGCCAAGTACCAGCTGCTTCACCCCTCCACTTT.

The genes are TRBV7-9 and TRBJ2-3, with a tentative D call TRBD2 (5 bases). Germline values: CDR1 SEHNR, CDR2 FQNEAQ (reference sequence). V shed 2 bases and J shed 4 bases, with 13 bases lying between them. This CDR3 has 15 residues. The chain's CDR3 is CASSLLALPPDTQYF. CDR3 sequence (DNA): TGTGCCAGCAGCTTACTAGCCCTTCCCCCAGATACGCAGTATTTT.

This clonotype was observed a handful of times. V usage is TRBV12-3 or TRBV12-4 and J usage is TRBJ2-7; 7 nucleotides line up with TRBD1. There are 14 residues in the CDR3. With V trimmed by 4 bases and J by 2 bases, 5 bases remained unmatched. CDR3 nucleotides: TGTGCCAGCAGTTCCGGGACAGAGACCTACGAGCAGTACTTC. Amino acids: CASSSGTETYEQYF.

This clonotype came up a few times. The chain joins TRBV7-9 to TRBJ1-4, with TRBD1 matching 7 bases. The germline CDR1 and CDR2 sequences are SEHNR and FQNEAQ (reference sequence). The CDR3 runs to 14 residues. The V and J ends lost 2 bases and 7 bases, in that order; junction bases with no gene match: 4. CDR3 residues: CASSLPGGLEKLFF. DNA of the CDR3: TGTGCCAGCAGCTTACCAGGGGGACTTGAAAAACTGTTTTTT.